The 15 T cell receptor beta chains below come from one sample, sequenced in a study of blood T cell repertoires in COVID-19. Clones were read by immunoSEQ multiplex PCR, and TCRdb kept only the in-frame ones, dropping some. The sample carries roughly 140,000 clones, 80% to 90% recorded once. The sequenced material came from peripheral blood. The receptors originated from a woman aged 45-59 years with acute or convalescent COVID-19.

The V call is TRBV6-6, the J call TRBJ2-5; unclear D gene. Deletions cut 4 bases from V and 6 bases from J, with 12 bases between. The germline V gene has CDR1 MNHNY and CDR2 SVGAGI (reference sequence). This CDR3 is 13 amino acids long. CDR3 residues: CASSSWARQTQYF. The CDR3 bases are TGTGCCAGCAGTTCCTGGGCAAGGCAGACCCAGTACTTC.

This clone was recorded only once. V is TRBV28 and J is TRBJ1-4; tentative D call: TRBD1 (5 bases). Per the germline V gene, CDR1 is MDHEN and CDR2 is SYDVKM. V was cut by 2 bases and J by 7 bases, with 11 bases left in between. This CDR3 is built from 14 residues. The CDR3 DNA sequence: TGTGCCAGCAGTTTAGGTCAGGGCGGTGAAAAACTGTTTTTT. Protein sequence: CASSLGQGGEKLFF.

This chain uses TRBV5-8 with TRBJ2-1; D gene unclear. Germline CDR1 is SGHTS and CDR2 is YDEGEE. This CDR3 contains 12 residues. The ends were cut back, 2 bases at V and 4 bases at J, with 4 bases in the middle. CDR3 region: CASSFPYNEQFF. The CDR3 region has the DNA TGTGCCAGCAGCTTCCCATACAATGAGCAGTTCTTC.

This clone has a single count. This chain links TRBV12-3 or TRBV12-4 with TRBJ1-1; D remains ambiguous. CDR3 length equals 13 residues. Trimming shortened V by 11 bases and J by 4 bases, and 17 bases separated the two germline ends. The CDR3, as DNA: TGTGCCGTAGCGGCGGGGTACAGCACTGAAGCTTTCTTT. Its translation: CAVAAGYSTEAFF.

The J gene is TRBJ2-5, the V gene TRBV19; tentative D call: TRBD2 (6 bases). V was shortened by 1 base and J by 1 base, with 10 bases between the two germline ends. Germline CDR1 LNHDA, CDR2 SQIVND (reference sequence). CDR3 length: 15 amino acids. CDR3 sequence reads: CASSIVGGVQETQYF. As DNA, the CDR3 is TGTGCCAGTAGTATAGTAGGAGGGGTCCAAGAGACCCAGTACTTC.

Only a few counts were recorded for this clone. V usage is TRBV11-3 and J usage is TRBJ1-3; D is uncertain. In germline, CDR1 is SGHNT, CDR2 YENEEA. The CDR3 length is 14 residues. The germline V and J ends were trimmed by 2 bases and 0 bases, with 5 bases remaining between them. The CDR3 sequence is CASSLTASGNTIYF. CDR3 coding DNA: TGTGCCAGCAGCTTAACAGCCTCTGGAAACACCATATATTTT.

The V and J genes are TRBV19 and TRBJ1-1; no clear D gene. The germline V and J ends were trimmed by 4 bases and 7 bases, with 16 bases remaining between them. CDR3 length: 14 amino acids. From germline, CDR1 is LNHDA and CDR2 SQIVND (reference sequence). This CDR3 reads CASSTLHPTGEAFF. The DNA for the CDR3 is TGTGCCAGTAGTACCCTACACCCAACGGGTGAAGCTTTCTTT.

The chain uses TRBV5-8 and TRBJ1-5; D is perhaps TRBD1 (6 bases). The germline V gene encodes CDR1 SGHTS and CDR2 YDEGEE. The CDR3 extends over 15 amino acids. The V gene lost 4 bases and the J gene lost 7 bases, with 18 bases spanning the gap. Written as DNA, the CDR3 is TGTGCCAGCAGCGGCGGGGGCCTTATGAGGCAGCCCCAGCATTTT. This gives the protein CASSGGGLMRQPQHF.

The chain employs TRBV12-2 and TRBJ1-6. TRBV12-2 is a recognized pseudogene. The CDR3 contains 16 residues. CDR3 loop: CASRGPGEDYNSPLHF. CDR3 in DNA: TGTGCAAGTCGCGGCCCCGGGGAGGACTATAATTCACCCCTCCACTTT.

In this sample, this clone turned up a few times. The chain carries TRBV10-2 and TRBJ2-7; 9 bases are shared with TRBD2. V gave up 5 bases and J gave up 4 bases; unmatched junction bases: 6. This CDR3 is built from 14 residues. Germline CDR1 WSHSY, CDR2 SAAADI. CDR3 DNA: TGCGCCAGCAGTTTAGCGGGAGATGGTTACGAGCAGTACTTC. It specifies CASSLAGDGYEQYF.

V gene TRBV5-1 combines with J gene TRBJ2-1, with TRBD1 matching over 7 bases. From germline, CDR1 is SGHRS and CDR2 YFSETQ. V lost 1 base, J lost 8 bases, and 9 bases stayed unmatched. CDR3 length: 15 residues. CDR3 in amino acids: CASSLSPGQLDEQFF. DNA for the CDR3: TGCGCCAGCAGCTTGTCCCCGGGACAGTTGGATGAGCAGTTCTTC.

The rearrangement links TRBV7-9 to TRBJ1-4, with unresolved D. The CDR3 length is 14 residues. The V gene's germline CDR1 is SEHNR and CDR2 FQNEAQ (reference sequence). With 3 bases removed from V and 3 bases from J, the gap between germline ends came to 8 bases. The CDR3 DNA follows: TGTGCCAGCAGCTTGTTGCAGGCTAATGAAAAACTGTTTTTT. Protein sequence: CASSLLQANEKLFF.

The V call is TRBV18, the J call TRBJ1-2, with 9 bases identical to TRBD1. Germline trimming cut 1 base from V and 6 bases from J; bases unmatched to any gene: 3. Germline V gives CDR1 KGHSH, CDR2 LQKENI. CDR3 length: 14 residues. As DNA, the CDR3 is TGTGCCAGCTCACCACAGGGACAGGGTCATGGCTACACCTTC. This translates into CASSPQGQGHGYTF.

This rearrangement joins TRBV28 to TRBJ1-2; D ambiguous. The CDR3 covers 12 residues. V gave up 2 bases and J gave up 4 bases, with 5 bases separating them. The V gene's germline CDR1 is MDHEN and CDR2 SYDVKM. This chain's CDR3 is CASSLLGYGYTF. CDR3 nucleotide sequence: TGTGCCAGCAGTTTACTAGGCTATGGCTACACCTTC.

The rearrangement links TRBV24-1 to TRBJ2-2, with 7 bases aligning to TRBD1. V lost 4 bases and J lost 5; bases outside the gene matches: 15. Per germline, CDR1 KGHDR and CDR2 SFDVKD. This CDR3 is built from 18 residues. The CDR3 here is CATSDTPLGQEITGELFF. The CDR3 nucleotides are TGTGCCACCAGTGACACCCCCCTCGGACAGGAGATAACCGGGGAGCTGTTTTTT.